The 2 T cell receptor beta chains given below trace back to one sample, sequenced in a study of response to subunit inactivated influenza vaccine. TCRdb reprocessed the RT-PCR reads via MiXCR and lists one record per CDR3 protein. The sample carries around 570,000 distinct CDR3 sequences, about 10% recorded once. These data were also reused for a study on T cells expressing NK-cell markers. That report notes: Researchers built TCR beta cDNA using 5'RACE template switching with UMIs.

The material sequenced was PBMCs from blood, taken on the day of vaccination. Source of these receptors: a man aged 50 or older who received an inactivated influenza vaccine.

This clonotype was detected a few times. V gene TRBV4-1 combines with J gene TRBJ2-5, with TRBD1 identical over 8 bases. V dropped 3 bases and J dropped 5; count of bases not matched to a gene: 14. This CDR3 region has 17 residues. Germline CDR1 and CDR2: MGHRA and YSYEKL. The CDR3 reads CASSHRTGQPSYETQYF. In DNA form, the CDR3 reads TGCGCCAGCAGCCACAGGACAGGGCAGCCAAGTTATGAGACCCAGTACTTC.

The rearrangement joins TRBV12-3 or TRBV12-4 to TRBJ1-5; 9 bases fit TRBD1. CDR3 length: 15 amino acids. Germline trimming cut 3 bases from V and 4 bases from J; bases unmatched to any gene: 4. The CDR3 DNA follows: TGTGCCAGCAGTTTGGGGACAGGGATGAATCAGCCCCAGCATTTT. Its translation: CASSLGTGMNQPQHF.